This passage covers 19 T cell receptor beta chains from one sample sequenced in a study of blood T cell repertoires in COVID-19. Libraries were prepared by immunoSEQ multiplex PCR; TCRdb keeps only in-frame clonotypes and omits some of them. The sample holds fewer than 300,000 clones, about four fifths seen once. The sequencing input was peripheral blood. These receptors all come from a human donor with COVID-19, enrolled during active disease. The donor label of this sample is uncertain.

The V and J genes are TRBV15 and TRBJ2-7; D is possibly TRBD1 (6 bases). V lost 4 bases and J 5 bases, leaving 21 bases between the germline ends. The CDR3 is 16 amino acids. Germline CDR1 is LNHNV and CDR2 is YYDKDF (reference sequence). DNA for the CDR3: TGTGCCACCAGCAAAGACCCGACAGGCCACTTAGACGAGCAGTACTTC. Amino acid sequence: CATSKDPTGHLDEQYF.

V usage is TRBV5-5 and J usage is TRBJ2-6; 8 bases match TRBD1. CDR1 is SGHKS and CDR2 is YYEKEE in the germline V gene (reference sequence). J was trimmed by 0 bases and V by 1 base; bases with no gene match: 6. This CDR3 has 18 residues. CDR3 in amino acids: CASSLTWDRTSGANVLTF. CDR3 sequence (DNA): TGTGCCAGCAGCTTGACCTGGGACAGGACCTCTGGGGCCAACGTCCTGACTTTC.

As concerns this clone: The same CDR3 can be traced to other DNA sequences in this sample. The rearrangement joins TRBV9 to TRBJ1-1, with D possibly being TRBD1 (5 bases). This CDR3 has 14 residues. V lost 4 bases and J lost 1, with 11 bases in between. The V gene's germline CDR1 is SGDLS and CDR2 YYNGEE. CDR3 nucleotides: TGTGCCAGCAGCCCCCTGGGGGGGAACACTGAAGCTTTCTTT. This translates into CASSPLGGNTEAFF.

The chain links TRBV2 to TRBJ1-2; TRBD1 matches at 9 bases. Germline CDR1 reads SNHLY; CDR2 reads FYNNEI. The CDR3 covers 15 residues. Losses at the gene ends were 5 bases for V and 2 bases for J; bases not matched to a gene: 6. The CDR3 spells CASSPRQGENYGYTF. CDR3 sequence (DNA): TGTGCCAGCAGTCCCCGACAGGGGGAGAACTATGGCTACACCTTC.

The CDR3 DNA follows: TGCGCCAGCAGTGAAGCAGGCGGCAATCAGCCCCAGCATTTT. As protein: CASSEAGGNQPQHF. The chain uses TRBV10-2 and TRBJ1-5; D gene unclear. CDR3 length: 14 residues. Germline CDR1 reads WSHSY; CDR2 reads SAAADI. Trimming pared 3 bases from V and 2 bases from J, leaving 8 bases between.

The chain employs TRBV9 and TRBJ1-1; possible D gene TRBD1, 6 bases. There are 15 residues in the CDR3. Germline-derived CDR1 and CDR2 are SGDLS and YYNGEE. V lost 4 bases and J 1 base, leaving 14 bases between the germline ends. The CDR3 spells CASSFAGDGNTEAFF. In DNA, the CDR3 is TGTGCCAGCAGCTTTGCAGGGGATGGGAACACTGAAGCTTTCTTT. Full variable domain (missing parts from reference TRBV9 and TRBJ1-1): DSGVTQTPKHLITATGQRVTLRCSPRSGDLSVYWYQQSLDQGLQFLIQYYNGEERAKGNILERFSAQQFPDLHSELNLSSLELGDSALYFCASSFAGDGNTEAFFGQGTRLTVV.

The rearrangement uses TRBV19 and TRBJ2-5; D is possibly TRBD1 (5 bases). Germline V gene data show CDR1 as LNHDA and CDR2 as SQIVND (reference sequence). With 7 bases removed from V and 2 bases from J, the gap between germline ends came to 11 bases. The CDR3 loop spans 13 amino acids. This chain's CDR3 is CASKFRAQETQYF. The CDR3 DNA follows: TGTGCCAGTAAGTTCAGGGCACAAGAGACCCAGTACTTC. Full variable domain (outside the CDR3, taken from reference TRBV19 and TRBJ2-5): DGGITQSPKYLFRKEGQNVTLSCEQNLNHDAMYWYRQDPGQGLRLIYYSQIVNDFQKGDIAEGYSVSREKKESFPLTVTSAQKNPTAFYLCASKFRAQETQYFGPGTRLLVL.

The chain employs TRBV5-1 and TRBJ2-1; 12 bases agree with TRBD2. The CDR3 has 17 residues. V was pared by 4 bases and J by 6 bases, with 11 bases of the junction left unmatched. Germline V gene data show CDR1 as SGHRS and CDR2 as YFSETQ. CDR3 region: CASSPPLAGGWGNEQFF. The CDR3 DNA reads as TGCGCCAGCAGCCCGCCACTAGCGGGAGGCTGGGGCAATGAGCAGTTCTTC.

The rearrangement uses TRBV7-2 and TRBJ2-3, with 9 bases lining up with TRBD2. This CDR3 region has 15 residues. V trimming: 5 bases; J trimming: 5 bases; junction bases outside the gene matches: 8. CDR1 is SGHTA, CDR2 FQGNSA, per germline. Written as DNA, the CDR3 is TGTGCCAGCAGCCTCATAGCGGGAGTGGAAGATACGCAGTATTTT. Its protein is CASSLIAGVEDTQYF.

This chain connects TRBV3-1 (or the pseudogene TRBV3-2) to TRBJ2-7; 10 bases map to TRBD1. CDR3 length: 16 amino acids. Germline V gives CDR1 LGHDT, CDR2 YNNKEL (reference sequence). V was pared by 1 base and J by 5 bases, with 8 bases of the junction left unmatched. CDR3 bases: TGTGCCAGCAGCCAAGTCGGGGGACAGGGGTTTGACGAGCAGTACTTC. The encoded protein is CASSQVGGQGFDEQYF.

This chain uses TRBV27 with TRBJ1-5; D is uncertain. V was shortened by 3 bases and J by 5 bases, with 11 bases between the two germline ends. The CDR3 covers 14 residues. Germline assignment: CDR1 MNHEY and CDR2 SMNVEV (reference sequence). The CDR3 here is CASSFKVRDQPQHF. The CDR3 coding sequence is TGTGCCAGCAGTTTTAAGGTTCGGGATCAGCCCCAGCATTTT.

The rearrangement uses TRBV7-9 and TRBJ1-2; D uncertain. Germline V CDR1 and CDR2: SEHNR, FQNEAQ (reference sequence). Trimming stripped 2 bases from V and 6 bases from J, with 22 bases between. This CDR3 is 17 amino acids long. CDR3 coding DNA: TGTGCCAGCAGCTTACAGCACCTCCTCGCGGATGGTCATGGCTACACCTTC. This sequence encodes CASSLQHLLADGHGYTF.

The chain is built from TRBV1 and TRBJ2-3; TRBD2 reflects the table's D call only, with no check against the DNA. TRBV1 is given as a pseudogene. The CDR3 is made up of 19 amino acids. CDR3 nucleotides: TGCACCAGCAGCCAAGAAAGGCTAGCGGGGATACTGGGGGCAGATACGCAGTATTTT. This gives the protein CTSSQERLAGILGADTQYF.

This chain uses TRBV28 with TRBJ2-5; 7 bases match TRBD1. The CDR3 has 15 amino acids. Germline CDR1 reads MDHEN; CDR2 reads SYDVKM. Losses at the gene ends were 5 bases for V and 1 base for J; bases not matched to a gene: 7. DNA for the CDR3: TGTGCCAGCAGTGGGCCGCGGACAGGCCAAGAGACCCAGTACTTC. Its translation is CASSGPRTGQETQYF.

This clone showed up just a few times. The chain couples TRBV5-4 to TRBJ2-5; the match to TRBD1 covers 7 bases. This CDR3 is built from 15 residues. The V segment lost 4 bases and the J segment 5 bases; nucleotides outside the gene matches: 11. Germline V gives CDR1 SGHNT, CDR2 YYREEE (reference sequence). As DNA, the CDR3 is TGTGCCAGCAGCCAAATCTACAGGGGTCGGGAGACCCAGTACTTC. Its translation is CASSQIYRGRETQYF.

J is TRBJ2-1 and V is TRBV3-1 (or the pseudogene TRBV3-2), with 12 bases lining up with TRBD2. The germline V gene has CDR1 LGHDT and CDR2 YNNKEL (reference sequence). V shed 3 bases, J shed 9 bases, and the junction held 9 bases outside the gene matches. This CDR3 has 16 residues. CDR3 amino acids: CASSHGLAGGRGEQFF. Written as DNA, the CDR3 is TGTGCCAGCAGCCACGGTCTAGCGGGAGGGCGGGGTGAGCAGTTCTTC.

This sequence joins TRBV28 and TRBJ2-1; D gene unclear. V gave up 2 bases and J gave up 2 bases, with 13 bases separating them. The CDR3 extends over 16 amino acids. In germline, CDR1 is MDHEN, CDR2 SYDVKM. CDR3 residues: CASSLQATLTYNEQFF. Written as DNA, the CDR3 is TGTGCCAGCAGTTTACAGGCTACACTTACCTACAATGAGCAGTTCTTC.

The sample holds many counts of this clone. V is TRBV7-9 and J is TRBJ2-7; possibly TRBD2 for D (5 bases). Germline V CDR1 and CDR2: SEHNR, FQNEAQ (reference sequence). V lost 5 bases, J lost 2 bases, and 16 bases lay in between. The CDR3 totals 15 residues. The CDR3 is CASSHEGRVPYEQYF. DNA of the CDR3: TGTGCCAGCAGCCACGAGGGTAGGGTCCCCTACGAGCAGTACTTC.

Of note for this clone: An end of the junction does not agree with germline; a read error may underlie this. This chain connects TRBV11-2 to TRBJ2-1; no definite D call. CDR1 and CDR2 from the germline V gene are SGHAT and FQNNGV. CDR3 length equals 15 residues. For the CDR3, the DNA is TGTGCCAGCAGCGTAGACGGAGATTCCTACAATGAGCAGTTCTTC. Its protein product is CASSVDGDSYNEQFF.